This T cell receptor (beta chain) originates from a study of read filtering for tumor transcriptome and immune sequencing. The library was built from roughly 400 ng RNA with molecular barcoded adaptors for alpha/delta and beta/gamma chains. One entry per CDR3 protein, called by TCRdb with MiXCR from the reads. Of over 45,000 distinct CDR3 sequences in the sample, less than 25% are singletons; the top ten hold about a sixth. At the time of active disease, bone marrow was collected from every patient. As to this clonotype: Its antigen is unidentified.

Broader study findings: Correlation between methods rose after single-read clonotypes were removed. In IR-seq, single-read clonotypes were about 81.9% of clonotypes but approximately 3.2% of reads.

Germline V gene lookup returns CDR1 DFQATT and CDR2 SNEGSKA (reference sequence). CDR3 length: 16 amino acids. The trim removed 2 bases at V and 4 bases at J, leaving 5 bases unmatched. The sequenced sample consisted of a population of CD138-negative cells sorted from bone marrow. The receptor comes from a donor older than 35 with multiple myeloma. The chain couples TRBV20-1 to TRBJ2-3, with 14 bases identical to TRBD2. The CDR3 reads CSARSGTSGSADTQYF. The CDR3 DNA reads TGCAGTGCTAGATCTGGGACTAGCGGGAGTGCAGATACGCAGTATTTT.